This T cell receptor (beta chain) was captured by sequencing in a study of glioma-infiltrating T cells (dated by TCRdb to the mid-2010s). With respect to the entire study: The low-grade gliomas were WHO grade II oligodendrogliomas or astrocytomas, while the glioblastomas were WHO grade IV tumors sampled at initial diagnosis rather than at recurrent diagnosis. The paired cohort comprised three low-grade glioma patients, about 8 primary glioblastoma patients and three non-glioma patients contributing non-neoplastic brain tissue. Sequencing of TCR alpha- and beta-chain repertoires was performed on glioma tissue, on non-neoplastic brain tissue, and on matched peripheral blood mononuclear cells. Each tissue-infiltrating repertoire was compared with the same patient's peripheral blood repertoire to measure divergence between tissue and blood T-cell populations. The sequencing target for blood libraries was about 4- to 11-fold coverage of 900,000 to 1,000,000 peripheral T cells. Before surgery, glioma patients were given dexamethasone for six or fewer days. General study outcomes and caveats: Tissue and blood shared very few CDR3 sequences, a result attributed to high CDR3 diversity and limited sampling. In non-neoplastic patients, VJ-independent divergence between tissue and blood fell below expectation, whereas in all gliomas, and especially in low-grade gliomas, the divergence rose above expectation. Group comparisons were based on small numbers of patients: three non-neoplastic, three low-grade glioma and several glioblastoma patients. Patients with low tissue-blood divergence were marked by a signature set of shared blood CDR3 motifs, and that set was depleted in highly divergent patients.

The iRepertoire nested amplicon-rescue multiplex PCR (arm-PCR) platform was used to amplify TCR alpha and beta CDR3 regions from RNA. The input for one-step reverse transcription and amplification was about 90-400 ng of tissue mRNA or PBMC total RNA. Following bead purification, Illumina adapters were added by a secondary multiplex PCR, and the libraries were gel-purified between 200 and 400 bp. Demultiplexing relied on internal 6-nucleotide barcodes carried by the libraries. The libraries were sequenced on an Illumina MiSeq using 2x220 or 2x250 nucleotide paired-end reads. The authors' analysis ran thus. Paired reads were merged with FLASH 1.2.11 and aligned to the GRCh37 human genome with BWA-MEM before extracting TRA and TRB reads. V and J assignment used an IMGT-derived reference of cassette sequences and CDR3 motifs that included pseudogenes. Reads were translated in three frames, and productive CDR3s were defined as those with a C...FGXG motif and no stop codons. Clonotypes were defined as unique combinations of V-J cassette pair and CDR3 amino acid sequence. Reads were filtered by Hamming distance, with the threshold set by the sequence error rate of each sample in mapped regions. TCRdb trimmed the raw reads at Q25, called clones with MiXCR and kept productive beta chains. Entries that share a CDR3 protein sequence are merged under the most common genes and DNA. Clone size and V and J calls follow TCRdb, not the original study. Recorded for this sample are about 410,000 distinct CDR3 sequences; roughly two fifths of them occurred a single time. Jointly, the top ten make up around 12% of the sample.

Remarks on this clonotype: Its antigen is currently not known. An end of the junction differs from the germline gene, which may be a read error.

Counted from cysteine to phenylalanine, this CDR3 has 17 amino acids. Only CDR3 DNA remains: 51 bases, in frame from the first base. CDR1 and CDR2 are read off the germline V gene as SGHTA and FQGNSA. Immediately after resection, surgical brain or tumor specimens were cryofrozen in liquid nitrogen, and peripheral blood cells were collected at the same time. In this chain, TRBV7-2 is recombined with TRBJ2-1; the central 12 bases match TRBD2. The source is a human donor with low-grade glioma or glioblastoma, undergoing nonglioma brain surgery, or in good health (not recorded which). Sequenced: glioma tissue, nonneoplastic brain tissue, or PBMCs (not recorded which). The CDR3 loop reads CASSIAPTSGRTHEQLF. The base sequence is TGTGCCAGCAGCATAGCCCCCACTAGCGGGAGGACCCATGAGCAGCTCTTC.